This TCR beta chain derives from a study of blood T cell repertoires in COVID-19. Study overall: Nucleic acid was either cDNA or gDNA, and it came from T cells, B-cell-depleted T cells, or PBMCs.

The V gene lost 2 bases and the J gene lost 2 bases, with 13 bases spanning the gap. This CDR3 is built from 15 residues. The germline V gene has CDR1 MNHEY and CDR2 SVGEGT. Authors' data handling: Quantification of nucleated cells was approximated via reference gene primer amplification. Using immunoSEQ multiplex PCR, the repertoire was profiled, and TCRdb retains in-frame clones only, with some absent. V and J calls and clone size are those listed in that table; D and trimming were worked out from the DNA. Counted here are 200,000 to 300,000 clones, 65% to 90% occurring once; the ten biggest clones make up around 2.5%.

The TCR comes from a man aged 40-50 years who had recovered from COVID-19. Material for sequencing was peripheral blood. The chain joins TRBV6-2 or TRBV6-3 to TRBJ2-7; D may be TRBD2 (6 bases). Written as DNA, the CDR3 is TGTGCCAGCAGTTACCAGCGGGCCACTCCCTACGAGCAGTACTTC. This codes for CASSYQRATPYEQYF.